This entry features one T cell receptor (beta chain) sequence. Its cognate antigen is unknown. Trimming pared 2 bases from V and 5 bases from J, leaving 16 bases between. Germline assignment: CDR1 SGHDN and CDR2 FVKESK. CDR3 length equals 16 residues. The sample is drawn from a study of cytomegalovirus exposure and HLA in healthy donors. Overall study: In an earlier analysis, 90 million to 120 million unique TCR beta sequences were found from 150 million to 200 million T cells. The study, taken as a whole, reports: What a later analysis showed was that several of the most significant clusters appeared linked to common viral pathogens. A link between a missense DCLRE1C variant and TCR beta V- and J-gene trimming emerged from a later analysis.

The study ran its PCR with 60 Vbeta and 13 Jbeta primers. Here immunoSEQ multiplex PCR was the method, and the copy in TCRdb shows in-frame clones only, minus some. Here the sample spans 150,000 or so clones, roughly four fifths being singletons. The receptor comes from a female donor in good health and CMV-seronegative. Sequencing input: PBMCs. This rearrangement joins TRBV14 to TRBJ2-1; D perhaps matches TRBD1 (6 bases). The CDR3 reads CASSQSEQGNHNEQFF. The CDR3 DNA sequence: TGTGCCAGCAGCCAATCCGAACAGGGAAACCACAATGAGCAGTTCTTC.